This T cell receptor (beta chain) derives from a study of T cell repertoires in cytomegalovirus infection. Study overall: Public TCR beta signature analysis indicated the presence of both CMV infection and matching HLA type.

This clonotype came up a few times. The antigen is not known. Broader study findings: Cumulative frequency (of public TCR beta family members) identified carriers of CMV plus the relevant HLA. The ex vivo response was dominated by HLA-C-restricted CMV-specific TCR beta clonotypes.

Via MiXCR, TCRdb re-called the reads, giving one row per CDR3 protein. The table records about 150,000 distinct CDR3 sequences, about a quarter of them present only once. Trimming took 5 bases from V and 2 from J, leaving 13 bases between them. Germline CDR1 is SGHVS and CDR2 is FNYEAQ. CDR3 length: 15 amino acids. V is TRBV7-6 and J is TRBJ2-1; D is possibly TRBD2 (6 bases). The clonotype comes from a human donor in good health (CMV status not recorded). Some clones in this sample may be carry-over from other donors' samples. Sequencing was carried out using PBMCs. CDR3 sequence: CASSPVAGPYNEQFF. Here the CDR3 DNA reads TGTGCCAGCAGCCCGGTGGCGGGACCCTACAATGAGCAGTTCTTC.